This T cell receptor beta chain derives from a study of T cell responses to AZD1222 COVID-19 vaccine. At the level of the study: Whether given at about 4 or about 12 weeks, second doses were pooled.

Libraries were prepared by immunoSEQ multiplex PCR; TCRdb keeps only in-frame clonotypes and omits some of them. The table has some 150,000 clones, under 95% seen once. This clone is a singleton in its sample. Its cognate antigen is unknown. The V end lost 1 base, the J end lost 2 bases, and 9 bases lay between the germline ends. Germline V lookup: CDR1 SGHTA, CDR2 FQGTGA. This CDR3 contains 16 residues. Study results and caveats: Donors skewed white British and female; clonal diversity was possibly underestimated. Sampling captured repertoires only after the peak T cell response.

This material consisted of peripheral blood, taken on day 0 of AZD1222 vaccination. This TCR was sampled from an adult in good health. The chain is built from TRBV7-3 and TRBJ2-6; a possible D gene is TRBD2 (5 bases). Written as DNA, the CDR3 is TGTGCCAGCAGCTTAAAATCCGGGACTGGGGCCAACGTCCTGACTTTC. Residues: CASSLKSGTGANVLTF.